A single sample is the source of the 3 T cell receptor beta chains below, sequenced in a study of T-cell memory formation after mild COVID-19 (dated by TCRdb to the early 2020s). The library was generated by 5' RACE. Sequencing was performed on an Illumina NovaSeq 6000. Through fastp at Q25 and MiXCR, TCRdb rebuilt clones from the public reads, retaining in-frame beta chains. A single entry per CDR3 protein holds the most common genes and DNA from its merged rows. This sample comprises fewer than 700,000 distinct CDR3 sequences, about 22% of them detected only once. Around 7.7% of the sample rests with the top ten. Input material: PBMCs or a T cell subset sorted from them (not recorded which). These receptors all come from an adult woman who had mild COVID-19 (a few samples of this study predate the infection). The sample titles of this study are shuffled in the database, so cell type and time point are left out; the donor was told from shared clones.

Only a few counts were recorded for this clonotype. The chain recombines TRBV24-1 with TRBJ1-5, with unresolved D. V dropped 1 base and J dropped 6 bases, with 3 bases sitting between them. CDR3 length equals 12 residues. The germline CDR1 and CDR2 sequences are KGHDR and SFDVKD. The CDR3 sequence is CATSDLAQPQHF. The CDR3 DNA follows: TGTGCCACCAGTGATTTAGCTCAGCCCCAGCATTTT.

The rearrangement links TRBV5-6 to TRBJ2-1; D call uncertain. Germline V gives CDR1 SGHDT, CDR2 YYEEEE. Trimming shortened V by 0 bases and J by 5 bases, and 9 bases separated the two germline ends. The CDR3 is 14 residues long. CDR3 loop: CASSLGWGNNEQFF. The DNA for the CDR3 is TGTGCCAGCAGCTTGGGATGGGGAAACAATGAGCAGTTCTTC.

This clonotype was observed a few times. The rearrangement joins TRBV6-2 or TRBV6-3 to TRBJ2-2; TRBD2 might be the D (5 bases). Trimming removed 4 bases at V and 3 bases at J, with 12 bases between. CDR1 is MNHEY and CDR2 is SVGEGT in the germline V gene. This CDR3 comprises 15 residues. The CDR3 protein is CASSFLRVDTGELFF. In nucleotides, the CDR3 is TGTGCCAGCAGTTTTTTGAGGGTCGACACCGGGGAGCTGTTTTTT.